These T cell receptor beta chains were read from a single sample in a study of vaccination effects on CD4 cells after COVID-19. These TCRs are of unknown antigen specificity. Repertoires were generated with immunoSEQ multiplex PCR, while TCRdb's copy carries only in-frame clones and drops some. The sample has 13,000 to 15,000 clones; roughly 80% are singletons. Sequencing was performed on CD4+ T cells from PBMCs cultured with HCoV-NL63 spike peptides, taken after COVID-19 vaccination. The receptors originated from a human donor who had a prior SARS-CoV-2 infection. Both conserved end residues are part of each CDR3. Each record gives: clone size, D gene, J gene, CDR3 length, V gene, CDR3 DNA, CDR3 protein. The D gene is left open where the match is weak. The size field is filled for only some rows; it gives once, few, many or a size class.

size: few; D: TRBD1; J: TRBJ2-2; length: 14; V: TRBV9; DNA: TGTGCCAGCCAGGACAGGACGAACACCGGGGAGCTGTTTTTT; CDR3: CASQDRTNTGELFF
size: few; D: TRBD2; J: TRBJ2-3; length: 15; V: TRBV29-1; DNA: TGCAGTGTTTCCAGGGGTAGCGGGGGAACAGATACGCAGTATTTT; CDR3: CSVSRGSGGTDTQYF
size: -; D: TRBD1; J: TRBJ1-2; length: 22; V: TRBV19; DNA: TGTGCCAGTATGGGGTGGGAAGTAGTGAAGGACAGGGGAGTCCCAGCTAACTATGGCTACACCTTC; CDR3: CASMGWEVVKDRGVPANYGYTF
size: -; D: TRBD2; J: TRBJ2-3; length: 17; V: TRBV25-1; DNA: TGTGCCAGCAGTGAATTAGCGGGAGGGCCCTTCGGAGATACGCAGTATTTT; CDR3: CASSELAGGPFGDTQYF
size: -; D: -; J: TRBJ2-2; length: 18; V: TRBV9; DNA: TGTGCCAGCAGCAGAGCAGACGGGACACCACCATTGGGCGGGGAGCTGTTTTTT; CDR3: CASSRADGTPPLGGELFF
size: few; D: TRBD2; J: TRBJ2-5; length: 18; V: TRBV7-2; DNA: TGTGCCAGCAAACCCAAAGGACTAGCGGGGGGGCTCTGGGAGACCCAGTACTTC; CDR3: CASKPKGLAGGLWETQYF
size: -; D: TRBD2; J: TRBJ2-5; length: 14; V: TRBV6-4; DNA: TGTGCCAGCAGTGCTAGCGGGGGGGAAGAGACCCAGTACTTC; CDR3: CASSASGGEETQYF
size: -; D: -; J: TRBJ2-3; length: 14; V: TRBV5-1; DNA: TGCGCCAGCAGCTTGTCGCAGATCACAGATACGCAGTATTTT; CDR3: CASSLSQITDTQYF
size: few; D: -; J: TRBJ2-3; length: 11; V: TRBV20-1; DNA: TGCAGTGTAAGGGTCGCAGATACGCAGTATTTT; CDR3: CSVRVADTQYF
size: -; D: -; J: TRBJ2-3; length: 14; V: TRBV15; DNA: TGTGCCACCAGCAGCGACAGATATTCAGATACGCAGTATTTT; CDR3: CATSSDRYSDTQYF
size: -; D: TRBD2; J: TRBJ2-3; length: 16; V: TRBV5-1; DNA: TGCGCCAGCGGAGGACTAGCGGGGGGGGGCACAGATACGCAGTATTTT; CDR3: CASGGLAGGGTDTQYF
size: -; D: TRBD1; J: TRBJ1-5; length: 14; V: TRBV6-6; DNA: TGTGCCAGCAGTCCGACAGGGGAAGTTCAGCCCCAGCATTTT; CDR3: CASSPTGEVQPQHF
size: -; D: -; J: TRBJ1-1; length: 13; V: TRBV12-3/TRBV12-4; DNA: TGTGCCAGCAGGGTTTTGGGGATACGTGAAGCTTTCTTT; CDR3: CASRVLGIREAFF
size: -; D: TRBD1; J: TRBJ2-5; length: 15; V: TRBV2; DNA: TGTGCCAGCAGTGAAGCAACAGGGGTTCCGGAGACCCAGTACTTC; CDR3: CASSEATGVPETQYF
size: large; D: TRBD1; J: TRBJ1-6; length: 15; V: TRBV2; DNA: TGTGCCAGCAGGGGAGACAGGGCTGGTAATTCACCCCTCCACTTT; CDR3: CASRGDRAGNSPLHF
size: -; D: TRBD1; J: TRBJ2-5; length: 12; V: TRBV2; DNA: TGTGCCAGCAGCAACAGGGGGGAGACCCAGTACTTC; CDR3: CASSNRGETQYF
size: -; D: -; J: TRBJ1-2; length: 15; V: TRBV5-8; DNA: TGTGCCAGCAACCCCACCGGCGGGCGGGTCTATGGCTACACCTTC; CDR3: CASNPTGGRVYGYTF
size: -; D: -; J: TRBJ1-1; length: 12; V: TRBV28; DNA: TGTGCCAGCAGCCTTGGACGGCCTGAAGCTTTCTTT; CDR3: CASSLGRPEAFF
size: -; D: TRBD1; J: TRBJ2-7; length: 14; V: TRBV9; DNA: TGTGCCAGCAGCGCAACAGGGGTATCCTACGAGCAGTACTTC; CDR3: CASSATGVSYEQYF
size: medium-sized; D: -; J: TRBJ2-7; length: 15; V: TRBV4-1; DNA: TGCGCCAGCAGCCGGACCCGGGCCCAACCCAACGAGCAGTACTTC; CDR3: CASSRTRAQPNEQYF
size: -; D: -; J: TRBJ1-2; length: 16; V: TRBV5-4; DNA: TGTGCCAGCAGCTTGGGGGGACCGGGACAAAACTATGGCTACACCTTC; CDR3: CASSLGGPGQNYGYTF
size: -; D: TRBD1; J: TRBJ1-5; length: 16; V: TRBV15; DNA: TGTGCCACCAGCAGGCCACAGACAGGGCGTTATCAGCCCCAGCATTTT; CDR3: CATSRPQTGRYQPQHF
size: -; D: TRBD2; J: TRBJ2-1; length: 16; V: TRBV5-4; DNA: TGTGCCAGCAGCCCCAGAGCGGGAGGGGCCTACAATGAGCAGTTCTTC; CDR3: CASSPRAGGAYNEQFF